These T cell receptor beta chains were read from a single sample in a study of cytomegalovirus exposure and HLA in healthy donors. Assay used: immunoSEQ multiplex PCR; TCRdb lists only in-frame clones, some missing. Of more than 95,000 clones detected, 60% to 85% appear once; the ten largest clones hold around 1.5%. Sequenced sample: PBMCs. The receptor source for this set is a woman aged 18-35 years in good health and CMV-seronegative. Each CDR3 is given with its conserved first and last residue. Fields, in order: clone size, D gene, J gene, V gene, CDR3 protein, CDR3 DNA. A D gene is named only where the DNA matches it firmly. Not all rows give a size; the values are once, few, many and, for expanded clones, a class.

NA,NA,TRBJ1-2,TRBV5-1,CASSPAGAGYTF,TGCGCCAGCAGCCCTGCGGGGGCCGGCTACACCTTC
NA,NA,TRBJ2-3,TRBV19,CASSTQGFPDTQYF,TGTGCCAGTAGTACCCAGGGATTTCCAGATACGCAGTATTTT
NA,TRBD1,TRBJ1-2,TRBV5-5,CASSLGQGVIYGYTF,TGTGCCAGCAGCCTCGGACAGGGAGTCATATATGGCTACACCTTC
NA,NA,TRBJ1-2,TRBV9,CASDRGGELYGYTF,TGTGCCAGTGATCGGGGGGGGGAACTCTATGGCTACACCTTC
NA,TRBD2,TRBJ2-2,TRBV6-4,CASSVDGLAGGTGELFF,TGTGCCAGCAGTGTCGATGGACTAGCGGGGGGCACCGGGGAGCTGTTTTTT
NA,TRBD1,TRBJ2-5,TRBV9,CASSPTGGAGETQYF,TGTGCCAGCAGCCCCACAGGGGGCGCTGGGGAGACCCAGTACTTC
NA,TRBD1,TRBJ1-2,TRBV29-1,CSVGRGTEGKRDGYTF,TGCAGCGTCGGGCGCGGGACAGAAGGGAAAAGGGATGGCTACACCTTC
few,TRBD1,TRBJ1-3,TRBV30,CASSAGTGGNTIYF,TGTGCCTCGAGTGCGGGGACAGGAGGGAACACCATATATTTT
NA,NA,TRBJ2-7,TRBV10-3,CATRESSYEQYF,TGTGCCACCCGGGAGAGCTCCTACGAGCAGTACTTC
NA,NA,TRBJ2-3,TRBV11-2,CASSLSTGDRTDTQYF,TGTGCCAGCAGCTTAAGTACGGGGGACCGCACAGATACGCAGTATTTT
NA,NA,TRBJ1-1,TRBV5-3,CARSRYRNTEAFF,TGTGCCAGAAGCCGCTATCGGAACACTGAAGCTTTCTTT
NA,NA,TRBJ2-1,TRBV6-4,CASSDSKYSEQFF,TGTGCCAGCAGTGACTCGAAGTACAGTGAGCAGTTCTTC
NA,NA,TRBJ2-7,TRBV14,CASSQRGFQGPSPSF,TGTGCCAGCAGCCAAAGGGGTTTTCAGGGCCCCTCCCCTTCCTTC
NA,TRBD1,TRBJ2-5,TRBV4-2,CASRWTGGETQYF,TGTGCCAGCAGGTGGACAGGGGGAGAGACCCAGTACTTC
NA,NA,TRBJ2-5,TRBV5-4,CASSLAGGPLGETQYF,TGTGCCAGCAGCTTGGCCGGGGGGCCCCTTGGGGAGACCCAGTACTTC
NA,NA,TRBJ2-7,TRBV2,CASSDDGYEQYF,TGTGCCAGCAGCGATGACGGGTACGAGCAGTACTTC
NA,TRBD1,TRBJ1-2,TRBV27,CASSFSDRGGYTF,TGTGCCAGCAGTTTTAGCGACAGGGGAGGCTACACCTTC
NA,NA,TRBJ2-1,TRBV19,CASSRGGQQNEQFF,TGTGCCAGTAGTCGAGGGGGACAACAGAATGAGCAGTTCTTC
NA,TRBD1,TRBJ2-7,TRBV5-1,CASSTGTGVSYEQYF,TGCGCCAGCAGCACTGGGACAGGGGTCTCCTACGAGCAGTACTTC
NA,TRBD1,TRBJ1-2,TRBV6-5,CASTLNRDRYYGYTF,TGTGCCAGCACCTTGAACCGGGACAGGTATTATGGCTACACCTTC
NA,NA,TRBJ1-6,TRBV9,CASSPGGGPYSPLHF,TGTGCCAGCAGCCCGGGCGGCGGGCCTTATTCACCCCTCCACTTT
few,TRBD2,TRBJ2-5,TRBV6-1,CASSGAGGQETQYF,TGTGCCAGCAGTGGAGCGGGGGGGCAAGAGACCCAGTACTTC
NA,TRBD1,TRBJ1-2,TRBV28,CASSLRGRGYGYTF,TGTGCCAGCAGCCTAAGGGGGCGAGGCTATGGCTACACCTTC
once,NA,TRBJ1-2,TRBV4-1,CASSRANPYGYTF,TGCGCCAGCAGCCGGGCCAATCCCTATGGCTACACCTTC
NA,NA,TRBJ1-2,TRBV7-9,CASSDWTDENGYTF,TGTGCCAGCAGCGACTGGACAGACGAAAATGGCTACACCTTC
NA,NA,TRBJ1-6,TRBV5-1,CASSPDTLIRPLHF,TGCGCCAGCAGCCCGGACACCCTAATCCGTCCCCTCCACTTT
NA,TRBD1,TRBJ1-1,TRBV4-1,CASSRGTEGTEAFF,TGCGCCAGCAGCCGCGGGACAGAAGGGACTGAAGCTTTCTTT
NA,NA,TRBJ1-2,TRBV27,CASSFLSLQGRYPPNYGYTF,TGTGCCAGCAGTTTCCTCTCCTTACAGGGTCGTTACCCTCCTAACTATGGCTACACCTTC